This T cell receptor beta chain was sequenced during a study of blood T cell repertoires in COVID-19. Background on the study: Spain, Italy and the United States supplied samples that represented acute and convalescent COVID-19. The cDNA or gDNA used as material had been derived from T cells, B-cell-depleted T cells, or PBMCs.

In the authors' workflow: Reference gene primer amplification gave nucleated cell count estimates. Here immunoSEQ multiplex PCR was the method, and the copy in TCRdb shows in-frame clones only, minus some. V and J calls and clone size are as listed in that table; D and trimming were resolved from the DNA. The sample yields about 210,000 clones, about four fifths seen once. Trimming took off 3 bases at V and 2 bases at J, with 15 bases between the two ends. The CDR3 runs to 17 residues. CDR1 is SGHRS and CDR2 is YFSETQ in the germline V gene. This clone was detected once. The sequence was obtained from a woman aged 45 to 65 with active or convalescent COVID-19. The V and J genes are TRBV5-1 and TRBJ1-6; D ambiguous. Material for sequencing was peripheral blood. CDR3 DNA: TGCGCCAGCAGCTGGCGTCCCGGGGAGACCTATAATTCACCCCTCCACTTT. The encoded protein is CASSWRPGETYNSPLHF.